The T cell receptor beta chain described here comes from a study of blood T cell repertoires in COVID-19. Study in general: Acute and convalescent COVID-19 specimens originated in the United States, Italy and Spain.

The V and J ends lost 1 base and 10 bases respectively, with 8 bases between them. Germline CDR1 is LGHDT and CDR2 is YNNKEL (reference sequence). The CDR3 has 12 residues. Sequencing used immunoSEQ multiplex PCR; TCRdb keeps in-frame clones, though not all of them. Here the sample spans approximately 200,000 clones, around nine tenths being singletons. Study members were between 18 and 89 years old and lived in fewer than 30 US regions. Sequencing used PBMCs or T cells enriched from blood (not recorded which). This sequence originates from a man younger than 45 in a cohort exposed to, infected with or recovered from COVID-19 (not recorded which). The V and J genes are TRBV3-1 (or the pseudogene TRBV3-2) and TRBJ2-1; no firm D call. CDR3 residues: CASSQGTAEQFF. The CDR3 DNA follows: TGTGCCAGCAGCCAAGGTACCGCGGAGCAGTTCTTC.